This T cell receptor beta chain derives from a study of blood T cell repertoires in COVID-19. This CDR3 spans 16 amino acids. Germline CDR1 reads SGHNT; CDR2 reads YENEEA. V shed 0 bases and J shed 1 base, with 11 bases lying between them. Sequencing used immunoSEQ multiplex PCR; TCRdb keeps in-frame clones, though not all of them. The sample carries 120,000 to 150,000 clones, approximately 89% recorded once. V is TRBV11-3 and J is TRBJ2-3; TRBD2 might be the D (5 bases). The sequencing input was peripheral blood. The TCR comes from a human donor in a cohort sampled during active COVID-19. CDR3 loop: CASSLEEGLGTDTQYF. CDR3 nucleotides: TGTGCCAGCAGCTTAGAAGAGGGTTTAGGCACAGATACGCAGTATTTT.